The 21 T cell receptor beta chains reported below all come from one sample, sequenced in a study of cytomegalovirus exposure and HLA in healthy donors (dated by TCRdb to the late 2010s). The method was the immunoSEQ multiplex PCR assay. A mixture of 60 forward primers for TCR Vbeta segments and 13 reverse primers for TCR Jbeta segments was used in the multiplex PCR. The clones in this table, taken by TCRdb from immuneACCESS, are in-frame only. Not every clone is retained; where verified, under half of the shortfall comes from an unresolved V gene, and the cause of the rest is unknown. Across this sample there are around 110,000 clones, with 9% to 10% seen only once. The leading ten clones occupy 3% to 3.5% of the sample. The source material was PBMCs. All receptors come from a man aged 25 to 45 in good health and CMV-seronegative.

The J gene is TRBJ2-5, the V gene TRBV6-5, with a tentative D call TRBD2 (5 bases). Trimming took 0 bases from V and 0 from J, leaving 8 bases between them. The CDR3 is 15 residues long. From germline, CDR1 is MNHEY and CDR2 SVGAGI. The CDR3 DNA is TGTGCCAGCAGTTACTCGGGCGGGTACCAAGAGACCCAGTACTTC. It translates to CASSYSGGYQETQYF.

This clone was counted only a few times. This chain connects TRBV6-1 to TRBJ1-2, with 7 bases matching TRBD1. This CDR3 contains 13 residues. The V gene end was trimmed by 11 bases and the J gene end by 1 base; junction bases not matched to a gene: 7. Germline values: CDR1 MNHNS, CDR2 SASEGT. CDR3 loop: CAGTQGNNYGYTF. CDR3 DNA: TGTGCCGGGACACAGGGGAATAACTATGGCTACACCTTC.

The CDR3 nucleotides are TGCAGCGCCCTGCGGGACAGAACCGGGGAGCTGTTTTTT. Amino acid sequence: CSALRDRTGELFF. The rearrangement joins TRBV29-1 to TRBJ2-2, with a weak D call TRBD1 (7 bases). The germline gives CDR1 SQVTM, CDR2 ANQGSEA. This CDR3 is 13 amino acids long. The V gene lost 7 bases and the J gene lost 5 bases, with 14 bases spanning the gap.

This chain links TRBV5-6 with TRBJ2-1; 11 bases are shared with TRBD1. Per germline, CDR1 SGHDT and CDR2 YYEEEE. After removal of 4 bases from V and 9 bases from J, the junction contained 9 bases not matched to a gene. The length of the CDR3 is 15 residues. As DNA, the CDR3 is TGTGCCAGCAGCAGGGACAGGGGGTCTTACGGTGAGCAGTTCTTC. Residues: CASSRDRGSYGEQFF. The entire variable domain, with the rest obtained from reference TRBV5-6 and TRBJ2-1, is as follows: DAGVTQSPTHLIKTRGQQVTLRCSPKSGHDTVSWYQQALGQGPQFIFQYYEEEERQRGNFPDRFSGHQFPNYSSELNVNALLLGDSALYLCASSRDRGSYGEQFFGPGTRLTVL.

This clone was found a few times. The chain uses TRBV7-8 and TRBJ2-3; D perhaps matches TRBD1 (6 bases). The length of the CDR3 is 15 residues. The germline CDR1 and CDR2 sequences are SGHVS and FQNEAQ. V shed 6 bases and J shed 6 bases, with 19 bases lying between them. The CDR3 nucleotides read TGTGCCAGCAGTCAGGGGCAGGGTACTGGCGATACGCAGTATTTT. Translated: CASSQGQGTGDTQYF.

The chain carries TRBV19 and TRBJ1-4; 8 nucleotides line up with TRBD1. With V trimmed by 3 bases and J by 4 bases, 1 base remained unmatched. The CDR3 has 14 residues. The V gene's germline CDR1 is LNHDA and CDR2 SQIVND (reference sequence). CDR3 region: CASSITGGNEKLFF. The CDR3, as DNA: TGTGCCAGTAGTATCACAGGGGGTAATGAAAAACTGTTTTTT.

The sample holds a few counts of this clone. The J gene is TRBJ1-5, the V gene TRBV5-1; TRBD1 matches at 7 bases. This CDR3 comprises 17 residues. Losses at the gene ends were 5 bases for V and 2 bases for J; bases not matched to a gene: 13. Germline values: CDR1 SGHRS, CDR2 YFSETQ. CDR3 residues: CASRLSDRENGNQPQHF. The CDR3 DNA follows: TGCGCCAGCAGACTAAGCGACAGGGAAAATGGCAATCAGCCCCAGCATTTT.

The rearrangement uses TRBV6-1 and TRBJ2-5, with D perhaps TRBD1 (5 bases). The V end lost 11 bases, the J end lost 4 bases, and 14 bases lay between the germline ends. The CDR3 contains 12 residues. Per germline, CDR1 MNHNS and CDR2 SASEGT. CDR3 amino acids: CAYRKDGETQYF. The DNA of the CDR3 is TGTGCCTACAGGAAGGATGGAGAGACCCAGTACTTC.

This clone turned up a few times. This chain links TRBV6-5 with TRBJ2-3, with D possibly being TRBD2 (6 bases). This CDR3 is 15 amino acids long. V was trimmed by 2 bases and J by 2 bases, leaving 11 bases between them. Per germline, CDR1 MNHEY and CDR2 SVGAGI. The CDR3 nucleotides read TGTGCCAGCAGTTACGTGGGGGGAACCACAGATACGCAGTATTTT. As protein: CASSYVGGTTDTQYF.

The gene calls are TRBV11-3 and TRBJ2-1, with no clear D. With 3 bases removed from V and 8 bases from J, the gap between germline ends came to 14 bases. Germline V gives CDR1 SGHNT, CDR2 YENEEA. CDR3 length: 14 residues. The CDR3 region is CASSFTDGLDEQFF. CDR3 DNA: TGTGCCAGCAGCTTTACTGACGGGTTGGATGAGCAGTTCTTC.

This clone has more than one count but fewer than ten. The rearrangement joins TRBV30 to TRBJ2-4, with 11 bases identical to TRBD1. Trimming removed 2 bases from V and 0 bases from J; junction bases left unmatched: 9. The CDR3 runs 18 residues. Looked up from germline, CDR1 is GTSNPN and CDR2 is SVGIG (reference sequence). The DNA for the CDR3 is TGTGCCTGGAGTAGGGGACAGGGGGTGCGGATAGCCAAAAACATTCAGTACTTC. It yields the protein CAWSRGQGVRIAKNIQYF.

There are a few counts of this clone. V and J are TRBV6-1 and TRBJ1-5; 9 bases agree with TRBD1. CDR1 MNHNS and CDR2 SASEGT come from the germline V gene. The ends lost 4 bases at V and 4 bases at J; junction bases unmatched: 11. The CDR3 contains 17 residues. CDR3: CASSGNSGTGKNQPQHF. The CDR3 DNA follows: TGTGCCAGCAGTGGAAACTCCGGGACAGGGAAAAATCAGCCCCAGCATTTT.

This clone was observed a handful of times. This sequence joins TRBV6-5 and TRBJ1-2, with 10 bases lining up with TRBD1. The V gene's germline CDR1 is MNHEY and CDR2 SVGAGI. After removal of 4 bases from V and 4 bases from J, the junction contained 6 bases not matched to a gene. This CDR3 is 15 amino acids long. DNA for the CDR3: TGTGCCAGCAGTTCCGACAGGGGGCGTACCTATGGCTACACCTTC. Translation gives CASSSDRGRTYGYTF.

A few counts support this clone. The chain combines TRBV18 with TRBJ2-1; 9 nucleotides line up with TRBD2. CDR3 size: 17 residues. Germline lookup yields CDR1 KGHSH and CDR2 LQKENI. The trim removed 3 bases at V and 0 bases at J, leaving 6 bases unmatched. CDR3 DNA sequence: TGTGCCAGCTCACCTTCCCTAGCGGGGACCTCCTACAATGAGCAGTTCTTC. Residues: CASSPSLAGTSYNEQFF.

This clone was observed a few times. The rearrangement joins TRBV7-2 to TRBJ2-7, with TRBD1 identical over 10 bases. The V and J ends lost 5 bases and 2 bases, in that order; junction bases with no gene match: 3. CDR3 length equals 14 residues. Germline lookup yields CDR1 SGHTA and CDR2 FQGNSA. The CDR3 protein is CASSADRGAYEQYF. The CDR3 DNA reads as TGTGCCAGCAGCGCGGACAGGGGGGCCTACGAGCAGTACTTC.

There are a few counts of this clone. The chain is built from TRBV6-4 and TRBJ2-3; 7 bases match TRBD2. The germline V gene has CDR1 MRHNA and CDR2 SNTAGT. Trimming removed 3 bases from V and 6 bases from J; junction bases left unmatched: 9. The CDR3 sequence is 15 residues long. CDR3 sequence reads: CASSEGQSGADTQYF. CDR3 DNA: TGTGCCAGCAGTGAAGGGCAAAGCGGGGCTGATACGCAGTATTTT.

This clone was recorded a few times. The J gene is TRBJ2-7, the V gene TRBV4-1; 9 positions match TRBD1. This CDR3 comprises 15 residues. V lost 3 bases and J lost 4; bases outside the gene matches: 7. Germline values: CDR1 MGHRA, CDR2 YSYEKL. The DNA of the CDR3 is TGCGCCAGCAGCCACGAGGACAGGGGTGGGTACGAGCAGTACTTC. Amino acid sequence: CASSHEDRGGYEQYF.

This clone showed up just once. The chain carries TRBV5-1 and TRBJ1-6; 9 bases match TRBD1. CDR1 and CDR2 (germline): SGHRS, YFSETQ. There are 19 residues in the CDR3. With 8 bases clipped from V and 1 base from J, the junction kept 16 bases outside the gene matches. CDR3 sequence reads: CASSAEAGTGSSYNSPLHF. CDR3 nucleotide sequence: TGCGCCAGTTCGGCAGAGGCCGGGACAGGGTCGTCCTATAATTCACCCCTCCACTTT.

The chain joins TRBV11-3 to TRBJ2-2, with 8 positions matching TRBD1. J was trimmed by 5 bases and V by 5 bases; bases with no gene match: 7. This CDR3 comprises 15 residues. The germline V gene encodes CDR1 SGHNT and CDR2 YENEEA. The CDR3 sequence is CASSPRTGQTGELFF. DNA for the CDR3: TGTGCCAGCAGCCCCCGGACAGGGCAAACCGGGGAGCTGTTTTTT.

This rearrangement joins TRBV5-4 to TRBJ2-1, with TRBD2 matching over 11 bases. The V segment lost 0 bases and the J segment 5 bases; nucleotides outside the gene matches: 7. Germline V CDR1 and CDR2: SGHNT, YYREEE (reference sequence). CDR3 length equals 17 residues. This chain's CDR3 is CASSLALAGVLDNEQFF. The DNA of the CDR3 is TGTGCCAGCAGCTTGGCACTAGCGGGAGTCTTAGACAATGAGCAGTTCTTC.

This clone appeared a few times. The chain uses TRBV6-1 and TRBJ2-7; 8 nucleotides align to TRBD1. The CDR3 sequence is 14 residues long. The V segment lost 3 bases and the J segment 3 bases; nucleotides outside the gene matches: 4. Germline V lookup: CDR1 MNHNS, CDR2 SASEGT. The DNA for the CDR3 is TGTGCCAGCAGTGATGCTGGACAGGGCTACGAGCAGTACTTC. This codes for CASSDAGQGYEQYF.